This T cell receptor (beta chain) was recovered during a study of shared clonotypes between healthy human individuals. Background on the study: CD4 naive and memory got three plates each, CD8 naive two, CD8 memory one. Regarding the study as a whole: Lower generation probabilities were found for non-shared clonotypes than for those shared by all four donors.

It was at deep level that the assay was run. Produced via immunoSEQ multiplex PCR; TCRdb's table is partial and in-frame only. Here the sample spans some 1,600,000 clones, approximately 98% being singletons. CDR1 is SGHNT and CDR2 is YYREEE in the germline V gene (reference sequence). There are 14 residues in the CDR3. V gave up 0 bases and J gave up 4 bases, with 8 bases separating them. In the case of this clone: Its antigen is unidentified. The same CDR3 is also encoded by other DNA sequences in this sample.

The receptor was isolated from a man aged 25 to 45 in good health. The gene calls are TRBV5-4 and TRBJ2-1, with D perhaps matching TRBD2 (6 bases). Sequences were obtained from naive CD4+ T cells sorted from blood. Indicated subset: CD45RA+ positively selected. CDR3 sequence: CASSLVGGYNEQFF. The CDR3 bases are TGTGCCAGCAGCTTGGTGGGGGGTTACAATGAGCAGTTCTTC.